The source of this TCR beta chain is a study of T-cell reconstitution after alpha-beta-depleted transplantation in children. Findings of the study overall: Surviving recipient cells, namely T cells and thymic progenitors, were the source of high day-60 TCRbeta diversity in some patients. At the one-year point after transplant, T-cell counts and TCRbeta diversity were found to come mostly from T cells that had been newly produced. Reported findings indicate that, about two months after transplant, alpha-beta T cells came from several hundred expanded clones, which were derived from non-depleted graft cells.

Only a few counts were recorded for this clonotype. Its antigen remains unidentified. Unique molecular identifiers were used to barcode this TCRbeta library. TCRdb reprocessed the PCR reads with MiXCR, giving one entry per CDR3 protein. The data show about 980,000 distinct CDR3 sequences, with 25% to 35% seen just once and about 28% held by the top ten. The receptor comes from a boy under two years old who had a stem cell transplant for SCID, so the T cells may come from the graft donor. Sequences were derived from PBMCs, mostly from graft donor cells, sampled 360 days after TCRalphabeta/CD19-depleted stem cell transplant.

CDR3 in DNA: TGTGCCAGCAGCCTTCCGGGACAGGGGGCAATTGATGAGCAGTTCTTC. It specifies CASSLPGQGAIDEQFF. The chain has TRBV7-8 and TRBJ2-1, with TRBD1 matching over 12 bases. From germline, CDR1 is SGHVS and CDR2 FQNEAQ. The CDR3 runs 16 residues. J was trimmed by 8 bases and V by 5 bases; bases with no gene match: 10.